The clone carrying this TCR beta chain was counted between two and nine times. Its specificity is unknown. In TCRdb, the reads were re-called with MiXCR into one record per CDR3 protein. Of approximately 73,000 distinct CDR3 sequences in the sample, roughly 39% were seen once. These data come from a study of T cell repertoires in cytomegalovirus infection. The CDR3 totals 14 residues. Germline CDR1 and CDR2: MNHEY and SMNVEV (reference sequence). V dropped 5 bases and J dropped 0 bases, with 8 bases sitting between them. The sample here was CD8+ T cells from cultured PBMCs, taken from culture after CMV antigen stimulation. The genes are TRBV27 and TRBJ1-5; D is uncertain. The sequence derives from a human donor in good health (CMV status not recorded). Some clones in this sample may be carry-over from other donors' samples. CDR3 amino acids: CASSPYSSNQPQHF. The CDR3 DNA is TGTGCCAGCAGTCCGTACAGTAGCAATCAGCCCCAGCATTTT.